This T cell receptor (beta chain) appears in the sequencing data of a study of B cell selection in AIRE deficiency. General study findings and limits: Patient Tconv cells held roughly 31% of Treg sequences shared by healthy donors. Healthy Tconv contained about 35% of shared healthy Treg sequences; only TCRbeta sequenced.

Details on this clone: The target antigen is unknown.

CD4+CD127+ cells were sorted as the conventional CD4 T cells. Authors' methods: Approximately 99,000 patient and 130,000 to 150,000 healthy donor in-frame TCRbeta sequences came from conventional T cells. TCRdb's table, derived via immunoSEQ multiplex PCR, lists solely in-frame clones and lacks some. The V and J calls and clone size are taken from that table; D and trimming were inferred from the DNA. The sample comprises fewer than 30,000 clones, roughly 97% of which are singletons, and approximately 0.22% rests with the top ten. J lost 4 bases, V lost 1 base, and 5 bases had no gene match. Germline values: CDR1 SGHDT, CDR2 YYEEEE. The CDR3 extends over 15 amino acids.

This receptor was taken from a human donor with AIRE deficiency. The chain has TRBV5-6 and TRBJ1-1; 9 bases are shared with TRBD1. The source material was conventional CD4+ T cells sorted from PBMCs. CDR3 protein: CASSLRDRAGTEAFF. DNA of the CDR3: TGTGCCAGCAGCTTGAGGGACAGGGCGGGCACTGAAGCTTTCTTT.